This TCR beta chain derives from a study of shared clonotypes between healthy human individuals. Broader study findings: Naive subsets generally exceeded memory subsets in estimated richness.

Per sorted-subset replicate PCR, input was approximately 0.2 ug DNA, representing about 30,000 T cell genomes. As handled by the study authors: In the immunoSEQ data, sequences were junction-only and lacked quality scores, so filtering differed. Only in-frame clones appear in the TCRdb table, and some are missing; sequencing was by immunoSEQ multiplex PCR. The DNA gave D and trimming, while V, J and clone size come from that table. The sample yields about 1 million clones, about three quarters seen once. Germline V lookup: CDR1 SGDLS, CDR2 YYNGEE. The V and J ends lost 4 bases and 2 bases respectively, with 19 bases between them. The CDR3 loop spans 16 amino acids. As regards this clone: Antigen specificity is unknown.

Input material: memory CD4+ T cells sorted from blood. Subset of the sample: CD45RA-negative fraction. This chain links TRBV9 with TRBJ2-7; D may be TRBD2 (5 bases). This clonotype was sampled from a man between 18 and 29 years old in good health. Here the CDR3 reads CASSSVGSLGTYEQYF. CDR3 DNA: TGTGCCAGCAGCTCGGTGGGGAGCCTGGGGACCTACGAGCAGTACTTC.